This entry lists 24 T cell receptor beta chains sequenced from one sample in a study of cytomegalovirus exposure and HLA in healthy donors. With 60 Vbeta and 13 Jbeta primers, the PCR was carried out. TCRdb's table, derived via immunoSEQ multiplex PCR, lists solely in-frame clones and lacks some. The data contain some 140,000 clones, about four fifths of them singletons. The sample consisted of PBMCs. The receptor set was obtained from a man aged 18 to 29 in good health and CMV-seronegative.

Here the CDR3 reads CASSGDSPPNQPQHF. CDR3 coding DNA: TGTGCCAGCAGCGGAGACAGTCCCCCCAATCAGCCCCAGCATTTT. The chain couples TRBV7-8 to TRBJ1-5; tentative D call: TRBD1 (5 bases). In germline, CDR1 is SGHVS, CDR2 FQNEAQ. Between the trimmed V and J ends, which lost 5 bases and 3 bases, there was a span of 14 bases. The CDR3 has 15 amino acids.

A few counts support this clone. The chain carries TRBV5-1 and TRBJ1-4; D not resolved. The CDR3 has 14 residues. V was cut by 5 bases and J by 0 bases, with 8 bases left in between. The germline V gene encodes CDR1 SGHRS and CDR2 YFSETQ. The CDR3 bases are TGCGCCAGCAGTGAGGGATCAACTAATGAAAAACTGTTTTTT. Its translation is CASSEGSTNEKLFF.

This clone was recorded once. The chain couples TRBV7-9 to TRBJ1-6, with 7 bases fitting TRBD1. V shed 2 bases, J shed 11 bases, and the junction held 15 bases outside the gene matches. Germline V gives CDR1 SEHNR, CDR2 FQNEAQ (reference sequence). The CDR3 sequence is 17 residues long. CDR3 residues: CASSLPPLEGAQPPLHF. The CDR3 DNA is TGTGCCAGCAGCTTACCCCCCTTAGAGGGGGCGCAACCACCCCTCCACTTT. The full variable domain, in which reference TRBV7-9 and TRBJ1-6 provide the parts outside the CDR3, is DTGVSQNPRHKITKRGQNVTFRCDPISEHNRLYWYRQTLGQGPEFLTYFQNEAQLEKSRLLSDRFSAERPKGSFSTLEIQRTEQGDSAMYLCASSLPPLEGAQPPLHFGNGTRLTVT.

This rearrangement joins TRBV6-6 to TRBJ1-1; D remains ambiguous. Germline loops: CDR1 MNHNY, CDR2 SVGAGI (reference sequence). The germline V and J ends were trimmed by 0 bases and 5 bases, with 13 bases remaining between them. This CDR3 has 15 residues. CDR3 protein: CASSYSMFPATEAFF. The CDR3, as DNA: TGTGCCAGCAGTTACTCGATGTTCCCCGCGACTGAAGCTTTCTTT.

This chain connects TRBV5-1 to TRBJ2-3, with 7 bases aligning to TRBD1. CDR3 size: 17 residues. Germline loops: CDR1 SGHRS, CDR2 YFSETQ. V was pared by 4 bases and J by 2 bases, with 13 bases of the junction left unmatched. The CDR3 DNA reads as TGCGCCAGCAGCACGACAGGGTGGGGGTCACCCACAGATACGCAGTATTTT. Translating gives CASSTTGWGSPTDTQYF.

V gene TRBV5-4 combines with J gene TRBJ2-6; D unresolved. The germline V gene has CDR1 SGHNT and CDR2 YYREEE (reference sequence). Trimming removed 5 bases from V and 0 bases from J, with 6 bases in between. The CDR3 covers 14 residues. The CDR3 reads CASSYSSGANVLTF. In nucleotides, the CDR3 is TGTGCCAGCAGTTACTCCTCTGGGGCCAACGTCCTGACTTTC.

This clone has more than one count but fewer than ten. This chain connects TRBV7-9 to TRBJ1-1; a weak D match, TRBD1 (5 bases). The V gene's germline CDR1 is SEHNR and CDR2 FQNEAQ (reference sequence). This CDR3 region has 17 residues. Trimming removed 1 base at V and 0 bases at J, with 15 bases between. The CDR3 reads CASSLVLTQAMNTEAFF. DNA of the CDR3: TGTGCCAGCAGCTTAGTGCTTACACAGGCCATGAACACTGAAGCTTTCTTT.

The rearrangement uses TRBV21-1 and TRBJ2-7; TRBD1 was called by the table and not checked on the DNA. TRBV21-1 is reported as a pseudogene. CDR3 size: 16 residues. Written as DNA, the CDR3 is TGTGCCAGCAGCCCCCCCGACAGGGGCAGCTCCTACGAGCAGTACGTC. Its translation is CASSPPDRGSSYEQYV.

CDR3 region: CASSSTTGGNSPLHF. In DNA form, the CDR3 reads TGTGCCAGCAGCTCGACGACAGGGGGCAATTCACCCCTCCACTTT. The rearrangement joins TRBV11-3 to TRBJ1-6, with 10 bases fitting TRBD1. V lost 4 bases to trimming and J lost 7 bases; unmatched junction nucleotides: 4. Germline V gene sequence: CDR1 SGHNT, CDR2 YENEEA. This CDR3 is built from 15 residues.

The chain combines TRBV11-2 with TRBJ1-6, with D possibly being TRBD1 (5 bases). This CDR3 contains 16 residues. Trimming stripped 4 bases from V and 7 bases from J, with 17 bases between. Germline values: CDR1 SGHAT, CDR2 FQNNGV. This CDR3 reads CASSSLRAGRNSPLHF. As DNA, the CDR3 is TGTGCCAGCAGCTCCCTACGGGCAGGGCGAAATTCACCCCTCCACTTT.

The chain employs TRBV7-9 and TRBJ2-3; possible D gene TRBD1, 5 bases. V was clipped by 5 bases and J by 6 bases, with 21 bases between them. From germline, CDR1 is SEHNR and CDR2 FQNEAQ (reference sequence). The CDR3 sequence is 16 residues long. The CDR3 region is CASSAVQGNTWDTQYF. CDR3 sequence (DNA): TGTGCCAGCAGCGCAGTCCAGGGAAACACTTGGGATACGCAGTATTTT.

The chain has TRBV5-1 and TRBJ2-6; a weak D match, TRBD1 (6 bases). The CDR3 length is 16 residues. V lost 4 bases and J 0 bases, leaving 11 bases between the germline ends. The germline gives CDR1 SGHRS, CDR2 YFSETQ. The CDR3 sequence is CASSTGQISGANVLTF. CDR3 DNA: TGCGCCAGCAGCACCGGACAGATCTCTGGGGCCAACGTCCTGACTTTC.

This clone appeared a few times. V is TRBV27 and J is TRBJ1-1; 8 bases agree with TRBD1. V was pared by 2 bases and J by 1 base, with 3 bases of the junction left unmatched. This CDR3 has 15 amino acids. CDR1 is MNHEY, CDR2 SMNVEV, per germline (reference sequence). For the CDR3, the DNA is TGTGCCAGCAGTTTAAATGGACAGGGGAACACTGAAGCTTTCTTT. Its translation: CASSLNGQGNTEAFF.

The chain recombines TRBV11-2 with TRBJ2-5; D possibly corresponds to TRBD2 (7 bases). Germline V CDR1 and CDR2: SGHAT, FQNNGV. With 1 base removed from V and 5 bases from J, the gap between germline ends came to 17 bases. The CDR3 sequence is 16 residues long. In DNA form, the CDR3 reads TGTGCCAGCAGCTTAGTCGGGGGGCCTTTCGGTGAGACCCAGTACTTC. Translating it yields CASSLVGGPFGETQYF.

The chain carries TRBV9 and TRBJ2-7, with 8 nucleotides matching TRBD1. The CDR3 has 15 amino acids. The germline CDR1 and CDR2 sequences are SGDLS and YYNGEE. V lost 5 bases to trimming and J lost 5 bases; unmatched junction nucleotides: 12. The CDR3 loop is CASSVDGRGLDEQYF. CDR3 sequence (DNA): TGTGCCAGCAGTGTCGATGGCAGGGGGCTCGACGAGCAGTACTTC.

The chain is built from TRBV6-5 and TRBJ2-1; a possible D gene is TRBD2 (6 bases). Germline V lookup: CDR1 MNHEY, CDR2 SVGAGI. The CDR3 spans 15 residues. The V and J ends lost 4 bases and 0 bases respectively, with 10 bases between them. The CDR3 DNA reads as TGTGCCAGCAGTTCTACTAGCAACTCCTACAATGAGCAGTTCTTC. Protein: CASSSTSNSYNEQFF.

The genes are TRBV7-9 and TRBJ1-5, with a weak D call TRBD1 (6 bases). Trimming removed 1 base at V and 6 bases at J, with 13 bases between. Looked up from germline, CDR1 is SEHNR and CDR2 is FQNEAQ (reference sequence). CDR3 size: 15 residues. CDR3: CASSLDIQGGQPQHF. The CDR3 nucleotides are TGTGCCAGCAGCTTAGATATACAGGGTGGTCAGCCCCAGCATTTT.

The chain has TRBV6-1 and TRBJ1-1; possible D gene TRBD1, 5 bases. V dropped 7 bases and J dropped 6 bases, with 12 bases sitting between them. CDR3 length: 12 residues. Germline loops: CDR1 MNHNS, CDR2 SASEGT. For the CDR3, the DNA is TGTGCCAGCAAGCAGGGTTGGGCTGAAGCTTTCTTT. This translates into CASKQGWAEAFF.

This sequence joins TRBV10-3 and TRBJ1-2; TRBD1 aligns across 7 bases. Germline assignment: CDR1 ENHRY and CDR2 SYGVKD. V trimming: 0 bases; J trimming: 4 bases; junction bases outside the gene matches: 8. CDR3 length: 16 residues. The CDR3, as DNA: TGTGCCATCAGTGAGTCGGGGACAGTGCCTCTCTATGGCTACACCTTC. Translated, it gives CAISESGTVPLYGYTF.

This rearrangement joins TRBV5-4 to TRBJ1-4; maybe TRBD1 (5 bases). The CDR3 contains 12 residues. Germline CDR1 reads SGHNT; CDR2 reads YYREEE (reference sequence). Trimming removed 2 bases at V and 13 bases at J, with 12 bases between. In nucleotides, the CDR3 is TGTGCCAGCAGCTTTGGGGGAGGGACACTGTTTTTT. As protein: CASSFGGGTLFF.

This clone turned up a few times. Here the CDR3 reads CASSLDGRSSPLHF. In nucleotides, the CDR3 is TGCGCCAGCAGCTTGGACGGGAGGAGTTCACCCCTCCACTTT. The chain links TRBV5-1 to TRBJ1-6; D gene ambiguous. Germline CDR1 is SGHRS and CDR2 is YFSETQ. The CDR3 length is 14 residues. V was pared by 0 bases and J by 9 bases, with 10 bases between.

DNA for the CDR3: TGTGCCAGCAGCGTGACTGGGAACACCGGGGAGCTGTTTTTT. Translated, it gives CASSVTGNTGELFF. This rearrangement joins TRBV9 to TRBJ2-2; no reliable D call. The V gene's germline CDR1 is SGDLS and CDR2 YYNGEE. V lost 2 bases and J 1 base, leaving 6 bases between the germline ends. This CDR3 comprises 14 residues.

In this sample, this clone turned up once. This chain uses TRBV6-1 with TRBJ2-7; weak D call: TRBD2 (6 bases). V was pared by 1 base and J by 13 bases, with 14 bases between. The CDR3 runs to 12 residues. CDR1 and CDR2 (germline): MNHNS, SASEGT. In nucleotides, the CDR3 is TGTGCCAGCAGTGAAGTAGGGCGGGGCTATTACGTC. Amino acids: CASSEVGRGYYV.

This CDR3 is CASSPGTGFYEQYF. Here the CDR3 DNA reads TGCGCCAGCAGCCCGGGGACAGGTTTCTACGAGCAGTACTTC. The gene calls are TRBV4-1 and TRBJ2-7, with 8 bases lining up with TRBD1. V trimming: 4 bases; J trimming: 3 bases; junction bases outside the gene matches: 5. The CDR3 has 14 amino acids. Germline V gives CDR1 MGHRA, CDR2 YSYEKL.